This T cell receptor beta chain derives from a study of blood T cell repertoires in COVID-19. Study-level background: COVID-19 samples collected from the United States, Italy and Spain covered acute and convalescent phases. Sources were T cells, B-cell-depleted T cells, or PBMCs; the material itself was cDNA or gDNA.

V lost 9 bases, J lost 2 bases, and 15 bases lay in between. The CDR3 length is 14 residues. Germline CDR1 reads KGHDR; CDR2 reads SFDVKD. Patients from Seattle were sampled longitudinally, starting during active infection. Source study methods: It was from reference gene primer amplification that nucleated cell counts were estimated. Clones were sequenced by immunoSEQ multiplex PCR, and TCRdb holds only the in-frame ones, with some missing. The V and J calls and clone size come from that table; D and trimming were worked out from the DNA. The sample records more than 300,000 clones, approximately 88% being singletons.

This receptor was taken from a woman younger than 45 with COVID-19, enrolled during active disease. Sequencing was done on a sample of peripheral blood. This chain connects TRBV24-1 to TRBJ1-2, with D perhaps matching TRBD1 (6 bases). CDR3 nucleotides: TGTGCCACCTCGCCGGACAGTCTAAACTATGGCTACACCTTC. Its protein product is CATSPDSLNYGYTF.